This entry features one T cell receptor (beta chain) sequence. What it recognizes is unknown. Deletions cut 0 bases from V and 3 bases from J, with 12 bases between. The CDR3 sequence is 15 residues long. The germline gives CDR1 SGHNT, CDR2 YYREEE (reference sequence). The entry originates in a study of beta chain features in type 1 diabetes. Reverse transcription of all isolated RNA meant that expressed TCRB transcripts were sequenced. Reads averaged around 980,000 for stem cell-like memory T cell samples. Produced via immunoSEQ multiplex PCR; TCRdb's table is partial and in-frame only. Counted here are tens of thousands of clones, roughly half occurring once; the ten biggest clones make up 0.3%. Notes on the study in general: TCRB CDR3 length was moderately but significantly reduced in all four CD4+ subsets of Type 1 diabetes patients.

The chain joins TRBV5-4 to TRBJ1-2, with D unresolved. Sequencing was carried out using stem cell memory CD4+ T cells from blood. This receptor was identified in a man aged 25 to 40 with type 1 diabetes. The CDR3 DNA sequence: TGTGCCAGCAGCTTGGGGCCGGACTACGACTATGGCTACACCTTC. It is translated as CASSLGPDYDYGYTF.